This entry lists 18 T cell receptor beta chains sequenced from one sample in a study of cytomegalovirus exposure and HLA in healthy donors. The PCR ran on 60 Vbeta and 13 Jbeta primers. The data were produced by immunoSEQ multiplex PCR, yet TCRdb's version contains in-frame clones alone and is incomplete. The data hold 150,000 to 200,000 clones, with roughly 80% observed a single time. The sequenced material came from PBMCs. The receptors stem from a man in his forties in good health and CMV-seropositive.

The genes are TRBV11-2 and TRBJ2-7; TRBD2 matches 11 bases. The V segment lost 1 base and the J segment 2 bases; nucleotides outside the gene matches: 4. This CDR3 region has 16 residues. Germline V gives CDR1 SGHAT, CDR2 FQNNGV. The CDR3 here is CASSLAGTSGAYEQYF. In nucleotides, the CDR3 is TGTGCCAGCAGCTTAGCCGGGACTAGCGGTGCCTACGAGCAGTACTTC.

The CDR3 DNA reads TGTGCCAGTAGTCTGTGGGGAGTATCCTACGAGCAGTACTTC. Its protein is CASSLWGVSYEQYF. V is TRBV19 and J is TRBJ2-7, with D perhaps matching TRBD2 (5 bases). Germline V gene sequence: CDR1 LNHDA, CDR2 SQIVND (reference sequence). Trimming removed 5 bases from V and 1 base from J, with 12 bases in between. The CDR3 runs to 14 residues.

The CDR3 loop reads CASSQSVDRVVVPQHF. CDR3 nucleotides: TGCGCCAGCAGTCAATCCGTAGACAGGGTAGTCGTGCCCCAGCATTTT. V and J are TRBV23-1 and TRBJ1-5, with 7 bases lining up with TRBD1. TRBV23-1 is an open reading frame whose function is uncertain. This CDR3 comprises 16 residues. V dropped 0 bases and J dropped 9; count of bases not matched to a gene: 11.

The chain couples TRBV11-3 to TRBJ2-7; D gene ambiguous. V lost 1 base and J lost 6, with 7 bases in between. This CDR3 contains 12 residues. CDR1 is SGHNT, CDR2 YENEEA, per germline. The CDR3: CASSLGEAEQYF. The CDR3 bases are TGTGCCAGCAGCTTAGGAGAGGCCGAGCAGTACTTC.

There are a few counts of this clone. The chain is built from TRBV5-1 and TRBJ1-1, with a tentative D call TRBD1 (6 bases). Between the trimmed V and J ends, which lost 1 base and 1 base, there was a span of 14 bases. CDR3 length equals 16 residues. In germline, CDR1 is SGHRS, CDR2 YFSETQ. CDR3 nucleotide sequence: TGCGCCAGCAGCTTGCCCCCGGGACACCAGAACACTGAAGCTTTCTTT. Amino acids: CASSLPPGHQNTEAFF.

V is TRBV2 and J is TRBJ2-7; the match to TRBD2 covers 8 bases. The V and J ends lost 4 bases and 4 bases, in that order; junction bases with no gene match: 21. The CDR3 contains 19 residues. CDR1 and CDR2 from the germline V gene are SNHLY and FYNNEI. In DNA form, the CDR3 reads TGTGCCAGCAGTGTATCCCAGGACACGAGGCGCGGGGGGCTATACGAGCAGTACTTC. As protein: CASSVSQDTRRGGLYEQYF.

To note about this clone: One end of the junction varies from germline; a read error may be responsible. This chain connects TRBV5-1 to TRBJ2-1, with 14 bases fitting TRBD2. Per germline, CDR1 SGHRS and CDR2 YFSETQ. This CDR3 region has 14 residues. The CDR3 coding sequence is TGCGCCAGCAGCCCAGAGACTAGCGGGAGGGTCCGGATCTTC. Protein product: CASSPETSGRVRIF.

Of note for this clone: The same CDR3 also results from other DNA sequences found in this sample. V is TRBV5-1 and J is TRBJ2-5; TRBD1 agrees at 7 bases. Germline V gives CDR1 SGHRS, CDR2 YFSETQ. The CDR3 contains 14 residues. V trimming: 0 bases; J trimming: 3 bases; junction bases outside the gene matches: 2. CDR3 protein: CASSLGTGEETQYF. Written as DNA, the CDR3 is TGCGCCAGCAGCTTGGGGACAGGAGAAGAGACCCAGTACTTC.

The chain recombines TRBV28 with TRBJ1-4; TRBD1 is a possible D gene (6 bases). The V end was cut by 7 bases, the J end by 10 bases, with 13 bases between. This CDR3 has 12 residues. Germline CDR1 MDHEN, CDR2 SYDVKM. The CDR3 here is CASTRGGRKLFF. The CDR3 DNA is TGTGCCAGCACCCGGGGGGGCCGAAAACTGTTTTTT.

The gene calls are TRBV7-8 and TRBJ1-6; 7 bases match TRBD1. The J segment lost 3 bases and the V segment lost 5 bases, leaving 7 bases of the junction unmatched. From germline, CDR1 is SGHVS and CDR2 FQNEAQ. CDR3 length: 16 residues. The CDR3 coding sequence is TGTGCCAGCAGCCTAAACAGGGGCCTCTATAATTCACCCCTCCACTTT. This translates into CASSLNRGLYNSPLHF.

The chain has TRBV4-1 and TRBJ1-3; TRBD1 matches at 8 bases. The CDR3 consists of 15 residues. Germline assignment: CDR1 MGHRA and CDR2 YSYEKL. Trimming at V came to 1 base and at J to 2 bases, leaving 1 base not matched to a gene. CDR3 region: CASSQGTGTGNTIYF. The DNA of the CDR3 is TGCGCCAGCAGCCAAGGGACAGGGACTGGAAACACCATATATTTT.

This clone was counted a few times. This rearrangement joins TRBV28 to TRBJ2-7, with 7 bases identical to TRBD2. This CDR3 spans 14 amino acids. Trimming at V came to 3 bases and at J to 1 base, leaving 3 bases not matched to a gene. Germline loops: CDR1 MDHEN, CDR2 SYDVKM. The CDR3 is CASSFGGRSYEQYF. CDR3 nucleotide sequence: TGTGCCAGCAGTTTCGGGGGGAGATCCTACGAGCAGTACTTC.

This chain links TRBV15 with TRBJ1-2; TRBD1 might be the D (6 bases). The germline gives CDR1 LNHNV, CDR2 YYDKDF (reference sequence). Trimming shortened V by 3 bases and J by 2 bases, and 19 bases separated the two germline ends. The length of the CDR3 is 17 residues. CDR3 sequence reads: CATSRRTASTTNYGYTF. In DNA, the CDR3 is TGTGCCACCAGCAGGAGGACAGCCTCCACCACAAACTATGGCTACACCTTC.

CDR3 amino acids: CASSQGGGGGSYEQYF. The CDR3 DNA sequence: TGCGCCAGCAGCCAAGGTGGAGGCGGGGGCTCCTACGAGCAGTACTTC. The chain joins TRBV4-1 to TRBJ2-7; 7 nucleotides match TRBD2. The CDR3 consists of 16 residues. Trimming at V came to 1 base and at J to 0 bases, leaving 6 bases not matched to a gene. CDR1 is MGHRA, CDR2 YSYEKL, per germline.

This clone was counted a few times. This sequence joins TRBV7-8 and TRBJ1-2; 7 bases line up with TRBD1. The CDR3 loop spans 14 amino acids. The V gene end was trimmed by 1 base and the J gene end by 4 bases; junction bases not matched to a gene: 3. Germline CDR1 reads SGHVS; CDR2 reads FQNEAQ. CDR3 in DNA: TGTGCCAGCAGCTTAGGACAGGGCCCCTATGGCTACACCTTC. This gives the protein CASSLGQGPYGYTF.

The CDR3 DNA follows: TGTGCCAGCAGCCCGCTCGGACTAGCGGGGGTAGAGACCCAGTACTTC. Translation: CASSPLGLAGVETQYF. The V and J genes are TRBV7-9 and TRBJ2-5, with 13 bases matching TRBD2. V lost 5 bases and J lost 4; bases outside the gene matches: 7. CDR3 length equals 16 residues. CDR1 SEHNR and CDR2 FQNEAQ come from the germline V gene (reference sequence). The variable domain in full, completed from reference TRBV7-9 and TRBJ2-5, reads DTGVSQNPRHKITKRGQNVTFRCDPISEHNRLYWYRQTLGQGPEFLTYFQNEAQLEKSRLLSDRFSAERPKGSFSTLEIQRTEQGDSAMYLCASSPLGLAGVETQYFGPGTRLLVL.

The CDR3 spells CASSLAGWLSEQFF. The CDR3 DNA sequence: TGTGCCAGCAGCTTGGCAGGGTGGTTAAGTGAGCAGTTCTTC. The chain joins TRBV5-6 to TRBJ2-1; TRBD1 might be the D (5 bases). The ends were cut back, 0 bases at V and 9 bases at J, with 13 bases in the middle. The CDR3 spans 14 residues. Germline V gene lookup returns CDR1 SGHDT and CDR2 YYEEEE.

The count of this clone is one. This rearrangement joins TRBV6-1 to TRBJ2-7, with 9 bases lining up with TRBD1. This CDR3 contains 15 residues. V lost 4 bases to trimming and J lost 2 bases; unmatched junction nucleotides: 6. In germline, CDR1 is MNHNS, CDR2 SASEGT. The chain's CDR3 is CASSASGTGPYEQYF. The DNA for the CDR3 is TGTGCCAGCAGTGCATCGGGGACAGGGCCCTACGAGCAGTACTTC.